This entry lists 26 T cell receptor beta chains sequenced from one sample in a study of blood T cells in healthy people across ages. Together with a sample-barcoded 5' primer, a J-beta primer mix was included in a second PCR lasting roughly 6 to 12 cycles. TCRdb reprocessed the 5' RACE reads with MiXCR, giving one entry per CDR3 protein. This table has roughly 2 million distinct CDR3 sequences, 49% appearing once. The sample was blood. All receptors derive from a middle-aged woman in good health.

The chain links TRBV7-9 to TRBJ2-1, with TRBD1 matching over 7 bases. Germline V lookup: CDR1 SEHNR, CDR2 FQNEAQ (reference sequence). J gave up 3 bases and V 3 bases, and 8 bases lay outside the gene matches. This CDR3 comprises 16 residues. CDR3 sequence (DNA): TGTGCCAGCAGCTTCGTAGGAACAGGGGTCTACAATGAGCAGTTCTTC. Translating gives CASSFVGTGVYNEQFF.

CDR3 region: CASSSQYRGSFYEQYF. The CDR3 nucleotides read TGTGCCAGCAGTTCCCAATACAGGGGCTCCTTCTACGAGCAGTACTTC. J is TRBJ2-7 and V is TRBV27, with 7 bases lining up with TRBD1. The CDR3 covers 16 residues. CDR1 is MNHEY and CDR2 is SMNVEV in the germline V gene (reference sequence). Trimming at V came to 4 bases and at J to 3 bases, leaving 12 bases not matched to a gene.

The chain has TRBV5-1 and TRBJ2-5; TRBD1 is a possible D gene (6 bases). Trimming cost V 4 bases and J 2 bases, with 15 bases left between them. From germline, CDR1 is SGHRS and CDR2 YFSETQ. The CDR3 is 15 amino acids. The CDR3 region is CASSTKMTGQETQYF. The CDR3 DNA reads TGCGCCAGCAGCACGAAAATGACAGGTCAAGAGACCCAGTACTTC.

This chain connects TRBV7-8 to TRBJ2-2, with D hard to call. Germline V gene data show CDR1 as SGHVS and CDR2 as FQNEAQ. V was pared by 0 bases and J by 1 base, with 9 bases between. There are 16 residues in the CDR3. CDR3 in amino acids: CASSLADWGNTGELFF. CDR3 bases: TGTGCCAGCAGCTTAGCGGATTGGGGGAACACCGGGGAGCTGTTTTTT.

The sample holds a few counts of this clonotype. The V gene is TRBV10-3, the J gene TRBJ1-6; no reliable D call. Germline V gene lookup returns CDR1 ENHRY and CDR2 SYGVKD. The ends were cut back, 8 bases at V and 7 bases at J, with 12 bases in the middle. The CDR3 consists of 13 residues. The chain's CDR3 is CAISPGGNSPLHF. The CDR3 nucleotides read TGTGCCATCTCTCCAGGCGGGAATTCACCCCTCCACTTT.

This sequence joins TRBV6-2 or TRBV6-3 and TRBJ2-5, with 7 bases aligning to TRBD2. The length of the CDR3 is 13 residues. Germline V CDR1 and CDR2: MNHEY, SVGEGT. The junction had 8 bases not matched to a gene; V was cut back by 11 bases and J by 2 bases. CDR3 sequence (DNA): TGTGCCTGCAAGGGAGGGCTACAAGAGACCCAGTACTTC. Translated, it gives CACKGGLQETQYF.

The chain couples TRBV4-1 to TRBJ1-1; no clear D. The CDR3 loop spans 14 amino acids. The V gene lost 1 base and the J gene lost 5 bases, with 11 bases spanning the gap. Germline V gene sequence: CDR1 MGHRA, CDR2 YSYEKL. CDR3 loop: CASSQGGVRTEAFF. CDR3 in DNA: TGCGCCAGCAGCCAAGGTGGTGTGAGGACTGAAGCTTTCTTT.

There are many counts of this clonotype. This chain connects TRBV14 to TRBJ2-3; D possibly corresponds to TRBD1 (5 bases). The CDR3 contains 14 residues. V gave up 4 bases and J gave up 3 bases, with 11 bases separating them. The germline gives CDR1 SGHDN, CDR2 FVKESK. DNA for the CDR3: TGTGCCAGCAGCCCAGGGCGTCATACAGATACGCAGTATTTT. It specifies CASSPGRHTDTQYF.

This clonotype was detected many times. The chain carries TRBV29-1 and TRBJ2-5, with D maybe TRBD1 (6 bases). Germline CDR1 and CDR2: SQVTM and ANQGSEA. The CDR3 extends over 12 amino acids. V was pared by 4 bases and J by 2 bases, with 8 bases between. This CDR3 is CSVVQGQETQYF. For the CDR3, the DNA is TGCAGCGTTGTCCAGGGGCAAGAGACCCAGTACTTC.

This clonotype was detected only a few times. The gene calls are TRBV7-3 and TRBJ1-2, with no clear D. CDR1 is SGHTA, CDR2 FQGTGA, per germline. CDR3 length: 14 residues. Trimming removed 5 bases from V and 0 bases from J, with 10 bases in between. The CDR3 region is CASSPGHTNYGYTF. The CDR3 DNA sequence: TGTGCCAGCAGCCCAGGCCACACTAACTATGGCTACACCTTC.

This clonotype was seen only a few times. The rearrangement uses TRBV28 and TRBJ1-2, with 9 nucleotides matching TRBD1. The CDR3 totals 16 residues. The J segment lost 7 bases and the V segment lost 2 bases, leaving 11 bases of the junction unmatched. CDR1 is MDHEN and CDR2 is SYDVKM in the germline V gene. The CDR3 nucleotides are TGTGCCAGCAGTTTACAGCCGGGACAGGGTTTCCTTGGCTACACCTTC. This translates into CASSLQPGQGFLGYTF.

The chain employs TRBV6-2 or TRBV6-3 and TRBJ2-7, with D uncertain. V gave up 4 bases and J gave up 10 bases, with 11 bases separating them. CDR3 size: 11 residues. Germline V gene data show CDR1 as MNHEY and CDR2 as SVGEGT. The CDR3, as DNA: TGTGCCAGCAGTTTTCCGGAAGACCAGTACTTC. Translated: CASSFPEDQYF.

This chain joins TRBV20-1 and TRBJ2-1, with TRBD1 matching 9 bases. This CDR3 is 16 amino acids long. Germline loops: CDR1 DFQATT, CDR2 SNEGSKA (reference sequence). V shed 3 bases and J 7 bases; nucleotides not matched to a gene: 13. The DNA of the CDR3 is TGCAGTGCTAGGGCACAGGGGGCCAGGGGTGTGAATGAGCAGTTCTTC. Translation gives CSARAQGARGVNEQFF.

This chain links TRBV7-8 with TRBJ2-7, with D possibly matching TRBD1 (6 bases). CDR1 and CDR2 from the germline V gene are SGHVS and FQNEAQ. V shed 5 bases and J shed 1 base, with 12 bases lying between them. The CDR3 runs to 14 residues. The CDR3 here is CASSARGKSYEQYF. CDR3 nucleotide sequence: TGTGCCAGCAGCGCCAGGGGCAAATCCTACGAGCAGTACTTC.

The table lists this clonotype with a few counts. This chain links TRBV10-3 with TRBJ2-7; 8 nucleotides match TRBD1. Germline values: CDR1 ENHRY, CDR2 SYGVKD. CDR3 size: 15 residues. V shed 6 bases and J 0 bases; nucleotides not matched to a gene: 7. Here the CDR3 reads CAIRYGTGLSYEQYF. Written as DNA, the CDR3 is TGTGCCATCAGGTACGGGACAGGCCTCTCCTACGAGCAGTACTTC.

The chain recombines TRBV5-1 with TRBJ1-1; 9 nucleotides agree with TRBD1. This CDR3 is 17 amino acids long. The V gene end was trimmed by 4 bases and the J gene end by 4 bases; junction bases not matched to a gene: 14. Germline CDR1 is SGHRS and CDR2 is YFSETQ. DNA of the CDR3: TGCGCCAGCAGCCGCGAGGGACAGGGTATAGTGATCACTGAAGCTTTCTTT. Encoded protein: CASSREGQGIVITEAFF.

This sequence joins TRBV18 and TRBJ1-4, with no clear D. V gave up 3 bases and J gave up 2 bases, with 7 bases separating them. The CDR3 loop spans 14 amino acids. Germline CDR1 is KGHSH and CDR2 is LQKENI. In DNA form, the CDR3 reads TGTGCCAGCTCACCCGGGATCACTAATGAAAAACTGTTTTTT. It encodes CASSPGITNEKLFF.

The J gene is TRBJ1-2, the V gene TRBV7-2; no definite D call. Trimming took 6 bases from V and 8 from J, leaving 19 bases between them. CDR1 SGHTA and CDR2 FQGNSA come from the germline V gene. This CDR3 spans 14 amino acids. This CDR3 reads CASSLDGRARGYTF. In DNA form, the CDR3 reads TGTGCCAGCAGTCTGGACGGGAGGGCTAGGGGCTACACCTTC.

This clonotype was seen only a few times. The gene calls are TRBV5-1 and TRBJ2-1; either TRBD1 or TRBD2 may supply D (6 bases each). Germline CDR1 and CDR2: SGHRS and YFSETQ. The CDR3 contains 14 residues. V lost 4 bases to trimming and J lost 9 bases, with 17 bases between them. CDR3 region: CASSPGAGGGEQFF. CDR3 in DNA: TGCGCCAGCAGCCCGGGAGCCGGGGGCGGTGAGCAGTTCTTC. Full variable domain (rest looked up from reference TRBV5-1 and TRBJ2-1): KAGVTQTPRYLIKTRGQQVTLSCSPISGHRSVSWYQQTPGQGLQFLFEYFSETQRNKGNFPGRFSGRQFSNSRSEMNVSTLELGDSALYLCASSPGAGGGEQFFGPGTRLTVL.

The J gene is TRBJ2-1, the V gene TRBV2; TRBD2 aligns across 8 bases. The CDR3 consists of 17 residues. CDR1 SNHLY and CDR2 FYNNEI come from the germline V gene. Trimming removed 0 bases from V and 2 bases from J; junction bases left unmatched: 6. The DNA of the CDR3 is TGTGCCAGCAGTGAAGCGATGTTAGCGGGGACCTACAATGAGCAGTTCTTC. This gives the protein CASSEAMLAGTYNEQFF. Combining the CDR3 with reference TRBV2 and TRBJ2-1 gives the whole variable domain EPEVTQTPSHQVTQMGQEVILRCVPISNHLYFYWYRQILGQKVEFLVSFYNNEISEKSEIFDDQFSVERPDGSNFTLKIRSTKLEDSAMYFCASSEAMLAGTYNEQFFGPGTRLTVL.

The chain couples TRBV7-6 to TRBJ1-2, with 7 positions matching TRBD1. The CDR3 consists of 13 residues. V gave up 2 bases and J gave up 8 bases; unmatched junction bases: 5. From germline, CDR1 is SGHVS and CDR2 FNYEAQ. The CDR3 here is CASSLKGGQGYTF. CDR3 bases: TGTGCCAGCAGCTTAAAAGGGGGCCAAGGCTACACCTTC.

This CDR3 is CATSDFGPKQFF. In nucleotides, the CDR3 is TGTGCCACCAGTGATTTCGGTCCGAAACAGTTCTTC. The V call is TRBV24-1, the J call TRBJ2-1, with unresolved D. The CDR3 totals 12 residues. The V and J ends lost 1 base and 13 bases respectively, with 10 bases between them. Germline CDR1 and CDR2: KGHDR and SFDVKD.

This clonotype was seen many times. This rearrangement joins TRBV13 to TRBJ2-3; 9 positions match TRBD2. Germline V gene lookup returns CDR1 PRHDT and CDR2 FYEKMQ (reference sequence). The CDR3 runs 16 residues. Trimming at V came to 0 bases and at J to 2 bases, leaving 3 bases not matched to a gene. CDR3 in amino acids: CASSLGLAGLTDTQYF. The CDR3 DNA reads as TGTGCCAGCAGCTTAGGACTAGCGGGCCTCACAGATACGCAGTATTTT.

This clonotype was seen a handful of times. The CDR3 sequence: CASSVTYSYEQYF. The CDR3 DNA sequence: TGTGCCAGCAGTGTCACCTACTCCTACGAGCAGTACTTC. The rearrangement uses TRBV6-1 and TRBJ2-7; D uncertain. V was cut by 4 bases and J by 0 bases, with 7 bases left in between. The CDR3 consists of 13 residues. Germline V gene data show CDR1 as MNHNS and CDR2 as SASEGT.

This clonotype was counted only a few times. The chain combines TRBV13 with TRBJ2-1; D gene ambiguous. The germline CDR1 and CDR2 sequences are PRHDT and FYEKMQ (reference sequence). This CDR3 is 16 amino acids long. V lost 0 bases, J lost 1 base, and 10 bases lay in between. Written as DNA, the CDR3 is TGTGCCAGCAGCTTAGGAACTGGTTATTCCTACAATGAGCAGTTCTTC. Translated, it gives CASSLGTGYSYNEQFF.

The rearrangement joins TRBV11-2 to TRBJ2-7; tentative D call: TRBD2 (5 bases). Germline V gene data show CDR1 as SGHAT and CDR2 as FQNNGV. Trimming took 2 bases from V and 3 from J, leaving 20 bases between them. This CDR3 has 17 amino acids. The CDR3 DNA is TGTGCCAGCAGCTTATATAGATCTAGCATCATGATCTACGAGCAGTACTTC. Protein sequence: CASSLYRSSIMIYEQYF.